The clone carrying this T cell receptor beta chain has ten or more counts. The CDR3 has 12 residues. Germline CDR1 and CDR2: MDHEN and SYDVKM. Trimming stripped 6 bases from V and 8 bases from J, with 11 bases between. Researchers amplified the TCR beta CDR3 regions from RNA transcripts. The HTBI primer set drove a first-round RT-PCR of the TCR CDR3. TCRdb redid the calling of the multiplex PCR reads with MiXCR, one entry per CDR3 protein. The sample consists of approximately 600,000 distinct CDR3 sequences, more than 13% of them appearing once. The data were obtained in a study of T cells in Graves' hyperthyroidism and ophthalmopathy. Background on the study: Before any treatment, at initial diagnosis, peripheral blood was collected.

The sample taken for sequencing was blood. The TCR originated in a woman in her late teens or twenties with Graves' ophthalmopathy. The chain combines TRBV28 with TRBJ2-1; D is undetermined. CDR3: CASRIDGDEQFF. For the CDR3, the DNA is TGTGCCAGCAGGATCGACGGCGATGAGCAGTTCTTC.